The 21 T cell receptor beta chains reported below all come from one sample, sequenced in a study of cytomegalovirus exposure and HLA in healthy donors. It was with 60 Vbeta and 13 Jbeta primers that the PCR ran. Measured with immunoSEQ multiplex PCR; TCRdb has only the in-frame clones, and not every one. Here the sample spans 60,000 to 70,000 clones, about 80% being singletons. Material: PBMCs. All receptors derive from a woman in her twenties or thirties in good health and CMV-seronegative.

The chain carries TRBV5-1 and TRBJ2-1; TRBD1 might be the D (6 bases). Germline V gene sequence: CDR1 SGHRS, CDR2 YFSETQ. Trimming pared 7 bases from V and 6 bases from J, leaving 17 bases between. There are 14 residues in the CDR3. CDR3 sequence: CASSRWAGANEQFF. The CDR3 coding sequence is TGCGCCAGCTCTAGGTGGGCAGGGGCCAATGAGCAGTTCTTC.

CDR3 coding DNA: TGCGCCAGCAGCCAAGCCCTCGGGACAGGGGGGTACAATGAGCAGTTCTTC. This codes for CASSQALGTGGYNEQFF. The genes are TRBV4-1 and TRBJ2-1; 11 nucleotides agree with TRBD1. The CDR3 spans 17 residues. With 1 base clipped from V and 4 bases from J, the junction kept 6 bases outside the gene matches. CDR1 and CDR2 from the germline V gene are MGHRA and YSYEKL.

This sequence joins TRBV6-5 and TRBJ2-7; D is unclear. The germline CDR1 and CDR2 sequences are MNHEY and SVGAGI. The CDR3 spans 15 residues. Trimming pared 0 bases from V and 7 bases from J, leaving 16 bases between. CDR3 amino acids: CASSYSRRRYGEQYF. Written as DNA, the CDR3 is TGTGCCAGCAGTTACTCGAGGAGACGCTACGGGGAGCAGTACTTC.

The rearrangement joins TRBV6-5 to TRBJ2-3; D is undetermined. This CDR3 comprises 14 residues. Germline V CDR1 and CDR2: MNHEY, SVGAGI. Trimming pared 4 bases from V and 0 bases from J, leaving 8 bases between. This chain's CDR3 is CASSSEPSTDTQYF. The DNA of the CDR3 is TGTGCCAGCAGTTCGGAGCCTAGCACAGATACGCAGTATTTT.

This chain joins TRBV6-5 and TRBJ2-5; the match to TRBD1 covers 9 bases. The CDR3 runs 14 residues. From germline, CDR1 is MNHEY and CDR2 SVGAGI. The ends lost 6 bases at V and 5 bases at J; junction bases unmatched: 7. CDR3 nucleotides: TGTGCCAGCAGCCGGGACAGGGTGGGGGAGACCCAGTACTTC. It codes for CASSRDRVGETQYF.

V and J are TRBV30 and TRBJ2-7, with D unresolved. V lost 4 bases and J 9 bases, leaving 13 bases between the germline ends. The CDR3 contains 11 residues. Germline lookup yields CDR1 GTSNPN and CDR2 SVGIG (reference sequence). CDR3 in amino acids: CAWNLAQMQYF. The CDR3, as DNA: TGTGCCTGGAATCTTGCGCAAATGCAGTACTTC. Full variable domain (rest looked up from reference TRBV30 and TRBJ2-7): SQTIHQWPATLVQPVGSPLSLECTVEGTSNPNLYWYRQAAGRGLQLLFYSVGIGQISSEVPQNLSASRPQDRQFILSSKKLLLSDSGFYLCAWNLAQMQYFGPGTRLTVT.

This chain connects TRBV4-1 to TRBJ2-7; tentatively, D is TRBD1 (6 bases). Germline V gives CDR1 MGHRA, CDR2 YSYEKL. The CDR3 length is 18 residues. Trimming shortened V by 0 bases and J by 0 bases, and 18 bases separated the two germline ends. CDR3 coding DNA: TGCGCCAGCAGCCAAGACCGGATGTATCGGGACACCTCCTACGAGCAGTACTTC. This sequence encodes CASSQDRMYRDTSYEQYF.

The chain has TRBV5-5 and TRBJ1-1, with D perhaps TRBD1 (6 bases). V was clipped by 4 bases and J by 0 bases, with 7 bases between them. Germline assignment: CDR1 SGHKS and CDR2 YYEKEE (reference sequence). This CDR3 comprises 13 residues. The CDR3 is CASSRTVNTEAFF. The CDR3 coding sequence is TGTGCCAGCAGCAGGACAGTGAACACTGAAGCTTTCTTT.

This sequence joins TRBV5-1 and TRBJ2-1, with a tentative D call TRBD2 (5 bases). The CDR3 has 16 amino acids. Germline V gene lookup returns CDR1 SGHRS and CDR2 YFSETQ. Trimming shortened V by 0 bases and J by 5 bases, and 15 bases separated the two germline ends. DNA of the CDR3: TGCGCCAGCAGCTTGGCCCCCGGGGATCAGAACAATGAGCAGTTCTTC. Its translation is CASSLAPGDQNNEQFF.

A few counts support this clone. The CDR3 sequence is CASHRDSGRDTQYF. The DNA of the CDR3 is TGTGCCAGCCACCGGGACTCCGGGAGGGATACGCAGTATTTT. The J gene is TRBJ2-3, the V gene TRBV2; 7 nucleotides match TRBD2. Looked up from germline, CDR1 is SNHLY and CDR2 is FYNNEI. Germline trimming cut 8 bases from V and 6 bases from J; bases unmatched to any gene: 11. The CDR3 length is 14 residues.

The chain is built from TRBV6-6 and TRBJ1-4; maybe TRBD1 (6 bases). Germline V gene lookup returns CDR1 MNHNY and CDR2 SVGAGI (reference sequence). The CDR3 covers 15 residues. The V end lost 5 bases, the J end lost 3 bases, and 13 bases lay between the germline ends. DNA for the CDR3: TGTGCCAGCAGTGGGCCGACAGGATCTAATGAAAAACTGTTTTTT. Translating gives CASSGPTGSNEKLFF.

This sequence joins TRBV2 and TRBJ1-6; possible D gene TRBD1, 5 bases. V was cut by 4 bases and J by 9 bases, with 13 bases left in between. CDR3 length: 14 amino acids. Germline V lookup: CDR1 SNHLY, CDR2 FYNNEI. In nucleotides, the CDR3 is TGTGCCAGCAGTGTTGCAGGGTTCGGTTCACCCCTCCACTTT. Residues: CASSVAGFGSPLHF.

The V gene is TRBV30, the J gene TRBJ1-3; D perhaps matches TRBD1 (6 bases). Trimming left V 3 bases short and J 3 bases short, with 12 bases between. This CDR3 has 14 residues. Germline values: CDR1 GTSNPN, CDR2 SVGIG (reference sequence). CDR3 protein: CAWSASGVGNTIYF. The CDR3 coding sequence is TGTGCCTGGAGCGCCTCAGGGGTTGGAAACACCATATATTTT.

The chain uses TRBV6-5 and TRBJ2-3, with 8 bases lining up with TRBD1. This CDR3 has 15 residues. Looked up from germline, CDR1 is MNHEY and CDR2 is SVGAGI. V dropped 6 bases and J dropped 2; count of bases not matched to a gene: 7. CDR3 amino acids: CASSSGQGTTDTQYF. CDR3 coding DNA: TGTGCCAGCAGCTCCGGACAGGGAACCACAGATACGCAGTATTTT.

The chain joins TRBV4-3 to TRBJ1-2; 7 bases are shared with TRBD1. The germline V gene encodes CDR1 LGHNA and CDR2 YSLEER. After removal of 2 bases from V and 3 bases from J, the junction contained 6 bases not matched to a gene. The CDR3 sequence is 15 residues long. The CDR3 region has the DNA TGCGCCAGCAGCCAAAAAGGGGGCGTATACTATGGCTACACCTTC. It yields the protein CASSQKGGVYYGYTF.

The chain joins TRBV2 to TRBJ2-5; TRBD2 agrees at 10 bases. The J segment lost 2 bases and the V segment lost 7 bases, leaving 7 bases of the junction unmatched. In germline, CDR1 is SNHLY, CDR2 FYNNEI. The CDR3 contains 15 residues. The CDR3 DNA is TGTGCCAGCACCGAGCGGGGGGGACGACAAGAGACCCAGTACTTC. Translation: CASTERGGRQETQYF.

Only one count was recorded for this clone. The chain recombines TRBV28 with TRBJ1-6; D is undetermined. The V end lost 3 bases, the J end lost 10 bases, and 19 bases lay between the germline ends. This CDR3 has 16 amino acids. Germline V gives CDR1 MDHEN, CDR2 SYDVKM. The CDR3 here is CASSLRPPDWRSPLHF. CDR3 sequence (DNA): TGTGCCAGCAGTTTGCGTCCCCCCGACTGGAGATCACCCCTCCACTTT.

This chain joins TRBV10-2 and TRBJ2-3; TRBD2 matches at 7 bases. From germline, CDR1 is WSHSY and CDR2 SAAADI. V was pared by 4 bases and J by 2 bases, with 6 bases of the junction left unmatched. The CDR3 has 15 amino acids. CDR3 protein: CASSGAGWLTDTQYF. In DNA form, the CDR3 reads TGCGCCAGCAGTGGAGCGGGATGGCTCACAGATACGCAGTATTTT.

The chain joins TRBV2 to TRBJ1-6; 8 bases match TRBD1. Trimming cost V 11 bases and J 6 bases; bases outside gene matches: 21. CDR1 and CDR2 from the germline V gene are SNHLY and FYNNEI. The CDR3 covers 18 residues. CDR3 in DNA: TGTGCCCCAAAGGGTCGGAGGACAGGGAGGAATTCTAATTCACCCCTCCACTTT. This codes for CAPKGRRTGRNSNSPLHF.

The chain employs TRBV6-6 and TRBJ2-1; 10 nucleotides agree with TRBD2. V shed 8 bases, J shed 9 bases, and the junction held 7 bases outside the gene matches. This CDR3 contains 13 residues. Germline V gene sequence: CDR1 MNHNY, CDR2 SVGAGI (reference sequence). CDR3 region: CASLSGGIGEQFF. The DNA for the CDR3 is TGTGCCAGCCTTAGCGGGGGGATTGGTGAGCAGTTCTTC.

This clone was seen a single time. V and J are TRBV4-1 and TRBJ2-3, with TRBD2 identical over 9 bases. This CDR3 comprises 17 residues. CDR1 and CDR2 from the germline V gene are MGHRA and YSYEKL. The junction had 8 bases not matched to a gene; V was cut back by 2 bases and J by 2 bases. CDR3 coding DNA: TGCGCCAGCAGCCAACGAAGTAGCGGGGGAACCACAGATACGCAGTATTTT. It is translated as CASSQRSSGGTTDTQYF.